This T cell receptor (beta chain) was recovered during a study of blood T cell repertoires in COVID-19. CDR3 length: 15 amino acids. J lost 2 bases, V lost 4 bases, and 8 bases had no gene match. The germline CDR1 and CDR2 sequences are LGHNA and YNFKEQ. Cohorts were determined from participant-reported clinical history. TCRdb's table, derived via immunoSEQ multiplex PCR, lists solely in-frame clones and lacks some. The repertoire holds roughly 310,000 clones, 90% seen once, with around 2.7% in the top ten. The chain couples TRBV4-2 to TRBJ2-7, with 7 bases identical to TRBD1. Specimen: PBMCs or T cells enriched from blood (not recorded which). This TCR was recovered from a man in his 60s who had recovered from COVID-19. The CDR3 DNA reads TGTGCCAGCAGCCGAGAGGCAGGGGGTCCCTACGAGCAGTACTTC. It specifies CASSREAGGPYEQYF.